This TCR beta chain was obtained from a study of blood T cell repertoires in COVID-19. At the level of the study: Samples of COVID-19 (acute and convalescent) were obtained from the United States, Italy and Spain. T cells, B-cell-depleted T cells, or PBMCs provided the cDNA or gDNA that served as material.

As processed by the authors: Reference gene primers were amplified, and this amplification served to estimate nucleated cell counts. Method: immunoSEQ multiplex PCR; TCRdb's copy keeps in-frame clones and lacks some. The D gene and trimming were derived from the DNA, and the V and J assignments and clone size from that table. The sample lists some 49,000 clones; 82% were seen once. The CDR3 runs 16 residues. V lost 2 bases and J 6 bases, leaving 17 bases between the germline ends. Looked up from germline, CDR1 is SGHRS and CDR2 is YFSETQ. Sequencing was done on a sample of peripheral blood. The rearrangement links TRBV5-1 to TRBJ2-2; D not resolved. This TCR was recovered from a woman in her fifties or sixties with acute or convalescent COVID-19. The CDR3 loop is CASSLGPRGYSGELFF. CDR3 DNA sequence: TGCGCCAGCAGCTTAGGTCCGCGCGGATATTCCGGGGAGCTGTTTTTT.